A selection of T cell receptor beta chains follows, all from one sample in a study of blood T cell repertoires in COVID-19. The table came from immunoSEQ multiplex PCR; TCRdb's copy has only in-frame clones and leaves some out. The sample shows around 67,000 clones, almost 90% of them seen only once. The sequenced material came from peripheral blood. The receptors originated from a woman older than 75 with active or convalescent COVID-19. The CDR3 runs from the conserved cysteine through the conserved F or W. D genes are given only for firm matches. Clone size is shown for a subset of rows, as once, few, many or a class of expanded clone.

d_call: TRBD2
v_call: TRBV6-5
clone_size: NA
j_call: TRBJ2-7
cdr3_nt: TGTGCCAGCAGTCCAAGGGCGGGAGGGCGCGAGCAGTACTTC
cdr3_aa: CASSPRAGGREQYF

d_call: NA
v_call: TRBV11-3
clone_size: NA
j_call: TRBJ2-7
cdr3_nt: TGTGCCAGCAGCTTAACAGGGTACGAGCAGTACTTC
cdr3_aa: CASSLTGYEQYF

d_call: TRBD2
v_call: TRBV5-1
clone_size: NA
j_call: TRBJ2-5
cdr3_nt: TGCGCCAGCAGCTTGGGGGGACTAGCGGGGCAAGAGACCCAGTACTTC
cdr3_aa: CASSLGGLAGQETQYF

d_call: NA
v_call: TRBV19
clone_size: NA
j_call: TRBJ1-2
cdr3_nt: TGTGCCAGTAGAGCAGCGTCCCCTAACTATGGCTACACCTTC
cdr3_aa: CASRAASPNYGYTF

d_call: NA
v_call: TRBV6-2/TRBV6-3
clone_size: few
j_call: TRBJ1-6
cdr3_nt: TGTGCCAGCAGTTCAGGGGCCGCAACCCGAAATTCACCCCTCCACTTT
cdr3_aa: CASSSGAATRNSPLHF

d_call: NA
v_call: TRBV27
clone_size: NA
j_call: TRBJ1-2
cdr3_nt: TGTGCCAGCAGTTTATCATGGGGGGGGAACTATGGCTACACCTTC
cdr3_aa: CASSLSWGGNYGYTF

d_call: TRBD2
v_call: TRBV11-3
clone_size: NA
j_call: TRBJ2-2
cdr3_nt: TGTGCCAGCAGCCCGAGCCGCATGCTAGCGGGGAGCACCGGGGAGCTGTTTTTT
cdr3_aa: CASSPSRMLAGSTGELFF

d_call: TRBD2
v_call: TRBV10-3
clone_size: NA
j_call: TRBJ2-1
cdr3_nt: TGTGCCATCAGTGGTGCCCCGACTAGCGGGAGGTCATACAATGAGCAGTTCTTC
cdr3_aa: CAISGAPTSGRSYNEQFF

d_call: NA
v_call: TRBV18
clone_size: NA
j_call: TRBJ1-1
cdr3_nt: TGTGCCAGCTCACCGGTGTTGCGAGGCACTGAAGCTTTCTTT
cdr3_aa: CASSPVLRGTEAFF

d_call: TRBD1
v_call: TRBV5-5
clone_size: NA
j_call: TRBJ2-5
cdr3_nt: TGTGCCAGCAGCTCACCAGCCGGGACAGGGGTGGAGACCCAGTACTTC
cdr3_aa: CASSSPAGTGVETQYF

d_call: NA
v_call: TRBV10-1
clone_size: NA
j_call: TRBJ1-2
cdr3_nt: TGCGCCAGCAGTGAGTCGAGATCCTATGGCTACACCTTC
cdr3_aa: CASSESRSYGYTF

d_call: TRBD1
v_call: TRBV6-4
clone_size: NA
j_call: TRBJ1-2
cdr3_nt: TGTGCCAGCGGAGTGAGACAGGGGTGGATAGGCTACACCTTC
cdr3_aa: CASGVRQGWIGYTF

d_call: NA
v_call: TRBV6-4
clone_size: once
j_call: TRBJ2-7
cdr3_nt: TGTGCCAGCAGTCTAACCCAATGCCTGTCCTACGAGCAGTACTTC
cdr3_aa: CASSLTQCLSYEQYF

d_call: TRBD2
v_call: TRBV5-1
clone_size: few
j_call: TRBJ2-3
cdr3_nt: TGCGCCAGCAGGCGGGAGGGCAGGGATACGCAGTATTTT
cdr3_aa: CASRREGRDTQYF

d_call: NA
v_call: TRBV10-1
clone_size: few
j_call: TRBJ1-4
cdr3_nt: TGCGCCAGCAGTAGGGGAAACAATGAAAAACTGTTTTTT
cdr3_aa: CASSRGNNEKLFF

d_call: TRBD1
v_call: TRBV18
clone_size: NA
j_call: TRBJ2-1
cdr3_nt: TGTGCCAGCTCACCACGCCAGGACAGGGGGAATGAGCAGTTCTTC
cdr3_aa: CASSPRQDRGNEQFF

d_call: NA
v_call: TRBV21-1
clone_size: NA
j_call: TRBJ2-7
cdr3_nt: TGTGCCATCGGGGGTAGGCAGATGAATTCCTACGAGCAGTACTTC
cdr3_aa: CAIGGRQMNSYEQYF

d_call: TRBD1
v_call: TRBV18
clone_size: once
j_call: TRBJ1-5
cdr3_nt: TGTGCCAGCTCACCACCGGGACAGGGGGGGGATCAGCCCCAGCATTTT
cdr3_aa: CASSPPGQGGDQPQHF

d_call: NA
v_call: TRBV6-6
clone_size: few
j_call: TRBJ1-5
cdr3_nt: TGTGCCAGCAGCCGAACAGGGATCCATCAGCCCCAGCATTTT
cdr3_aa: CASSRTGIHQPQHF

d_call: TRBD2
v_call: TRBV12-5
clone_size: NA
j_call: TRBJ2-7
cdr3_nt: TGTGCTAGTGGTTTCACGGGACTAGACTACGAGCAGTACTTC
cdr3_aa: CASGFTGLDYEQYF

d_call: TRBD2
v_call: TRBV4-3
clone_size: NA
j_call: TRBJ2-2
cdr3_nt: TGCGCCAGCAGTCCTCGTCCTAGCGGTAACACCGGGGAGCTGTTTTTT
cdr3_aa: CASSPRPSGNTGELFF

d_call: NA
v_call: TRBV7-9
clone_size: NA
j_call: TRBJ2-3
cdr3_nt: TGTGCCAGCAGCCCTAGGGCAGGGCGAACCACAGATACGCAGTATTTT
cdr3_aa: CASSPRAGRTTDTQYF

d_call: NA
v_call: TRBV6-5
clone_size: NA
j_call: TRBJ1-1
cdr3_nt: TGTGCCAGCAGTTACTCGTACGGGGTGAACACTGAAGCTTTCTTT
cdr3_aa: CASSYSYGVNTEAFF

d_call: TRBD1
v_call: TRBV12-3/TRBV12-4
clone_size: NA
j_call: TRBJ1-1
cdr3_nt: TGTGCCAGCAGTTTTAATCAGGGGGTGGGAGCTTTCTTT
cdr3_aa: CASSFNQGVGAFF

d_call: NA
v_call: TRBV18
clone_size: once
j_call: TRBJ1-1
cdr3_nt: TGTGCCAGCTCACCACGAAGGACAGACGCTGAAGCTTTCTTT
cdr3_aa: CASSPRRTDAEAFF

d_call: NA
v_call: TRBV7-2
clone_size: NA
j_call: TRBJ2-7
cdr3_nt: TGTGCCAGCAGCCAGCTACAGGGTTACGAGCAGTACTTC
cdr3_aa: CASSQLQGYEQYF

d_call: NA
v_call: TRBV28
clone_size: NA
j_call: TRBJ1-2
cdr3_nt: TGTGCCAGCAGTTTACAGGCCCGCGGCTACACCTTC
cdr3_aa: CASSLQARGYTF

d_call: TRBD1
v_call: TRBV18
clone_size: once
j_call: TRBJ1-3
cdr3_nt: TGTGCCAGCTCACCACAAGGGACAGTTGGAAACACCATATATTTT
cdr3_aa: CASSPQGTVGNTIYF

d_call: NA
v_call: TRBV5-1
clone_size: NA
j_call: TRBJ2-3
cdr3_nt: TGCGCCAGCAGCTTGCTGTTCCCTAGCACAGATACGCAGTATTTT
cdr3_aa: CASSLLFPSTDTQYF

d_call: NA
v_call: TRBV10-2
clone_size: NA
j_call: TRBJ2-1
cdr3_nt: TGCGCCAGCAGTGATCCTACAGGGAAACGCGGGGGCCCACGGTTGAATGAGCAGTTCTTC
cdr3_aa: CASSDPTGKRGGPRLNEQFF

d_call: NA
v_call: TRBV2
clone_size: NA
j_call: TRBJ1-1
cdr3_nt: TGTGCCAGCAGTGCACAAACGCGGTGGGAGGAAGCTTTCTTT
cdr3_aa: CASSAQTRWEEAFF

d_call: TRBD2
v_call: TRBV5-1
clone_size: NA
j_call: TRBJ2-3
cdr3_nt: TGCGCCAGCAACAGCGGGAGGGCAACAGATACGCAGTATTTT
cdr3_aa: CASNSGRATDTQYF

d_call: NA
v_call: TRBV7-9
clone_size: NA
j_call: TRBJ1-2
cdr3_nt: TGTGCCAGCAGCTTAGGGCAGGTCTATGGCTACACCTTC
cdr3_aa: CASSLGQVYGYTF

d_call: TRBD1
v_call: TRBV6-6
clone_size: NA
j_call: TRBJ1-2
cdr3_nt: TGTGCCAGCAGCAACCAACAGACAGGGCCCTATGGCTACACCTTC
cdr3_aa: CASSNQQTGPYGYTF

d_call: TRBD1
v_call: TRBV19
clone_size: NA
j_call: TRBJ1-5
cdr3_nt: TGTGCCAGCCAAACGGGACAGGGGCTTTCTATTGGGGATCAGCCCCAGCATTTT
cdr3_aa: CASQTGQGLSIGDQPQHF

d_call: TRBD1
v_call: TRBV18
clone_size: NA
j_call: TRBJ1-2
cdr3_nt: TGTGCCAGCTCACCGGACAGGGGTAACTATGGCTACACCTTC
cdr3_aa: CASSPDRGNYGYTF

d_call: NA
v_call: TRBV14
clone_size: few
j_call: TRBJ2-3
cdr3_nt: TGTGCCAGCAGCCCCAAGAAGGGGTTCGGACCAGATACGCAGTATTTT
cdr3_aa: CASSPKKGFGPDTQYF

d_call: TRBD2
v_call: TRBV7-9
clone_size: once
j_call: TRBJ2-7
cdr3_nt: TGTGCCAGCAGCCCCCGGACTAGCGGCATCAACGAGCAGTACTTC
cdr3_aa: CASSPRTSGINEQYF

d_call: NA
v_call: TRBV4-3
clone_size: NA
j_call: TRBJ1-2
cdr3_nt: TGCGCCAGCAGCCAAGCGAACAGAAACTATGGCTACACCTTC
cdr3_aa: CASSQANRNYGYTF

d_call: NA
v_call: TRBV18
clone_size: NA
j_call: TRBJ1-3
cdr3_nt: TGTGCCAGCTCACTTGGACAGCCTTCTGGAAACACCATATATTTT
cdr3_aa: CASSLGQPSGNTIYF